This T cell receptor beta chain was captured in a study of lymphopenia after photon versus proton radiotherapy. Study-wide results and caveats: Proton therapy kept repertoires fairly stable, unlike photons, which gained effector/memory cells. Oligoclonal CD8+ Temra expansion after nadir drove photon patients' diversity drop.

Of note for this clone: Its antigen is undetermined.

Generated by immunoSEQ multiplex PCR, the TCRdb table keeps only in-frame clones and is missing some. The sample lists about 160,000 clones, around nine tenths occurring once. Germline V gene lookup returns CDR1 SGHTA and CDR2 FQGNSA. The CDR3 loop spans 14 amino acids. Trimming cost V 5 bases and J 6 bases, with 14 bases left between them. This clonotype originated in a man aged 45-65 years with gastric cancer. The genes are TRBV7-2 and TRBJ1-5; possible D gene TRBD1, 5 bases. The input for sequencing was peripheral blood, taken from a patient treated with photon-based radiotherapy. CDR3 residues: CASSLGPGGQPQHF. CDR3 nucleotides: TGTGCCAGCAGCCTGGGACCGGGTGGTCAGCCCCAGCATTTT.